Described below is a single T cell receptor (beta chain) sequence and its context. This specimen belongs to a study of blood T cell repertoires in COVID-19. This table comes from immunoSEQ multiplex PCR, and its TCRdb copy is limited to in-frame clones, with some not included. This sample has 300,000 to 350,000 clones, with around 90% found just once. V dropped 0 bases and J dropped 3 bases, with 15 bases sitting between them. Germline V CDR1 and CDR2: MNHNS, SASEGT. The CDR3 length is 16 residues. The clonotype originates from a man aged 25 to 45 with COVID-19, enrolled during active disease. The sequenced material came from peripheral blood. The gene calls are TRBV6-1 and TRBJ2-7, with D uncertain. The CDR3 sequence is CASSEALQSIVYEQYF. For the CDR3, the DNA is TGTGCCAGCAGTGAAGCGCTACAGAGCATAGTCTACGAGCAGTACTTC.